The present entry profiles one T cell receptor (beta chain) with its context. Its antigen is not yet known. The record has no base qualities; no much larger clone is one base away. TCRbeta CDR3 regions were amplified from genomic DNA using the immunoSEQ Assay, a bias-controlled multiplex PCR. Regarding the original processing steps: The number of nucleated cells in each sample was estimated from the amplification of reference gene primers within the assay. Sequence reads were collapsed and filtered to measure the absolute abundance of every unique TCRbeta CDR3 rearrangement. For each sample, productive Simpson clonality was calculated as the square root of Simpson's diversity index across productive rearrangements. Imported from immuneACCESS, the table was reduced by TCRdb to in-frame sequences with V and J called. These copies leave out some clones; in studies compared against another copy, an unresolved V gene accounts for under half, and the cause of the remainder is not known. Clone size and V and J calls were adopted from that table, with D and trimming inferred from the DNA. Recorded for this sample are about 110,000 clones; more than 80% of them occurred a single time. Roughly 10% of the sample comes from the top ten.

The data were obtained in a study of blood T cell repertoires in COVID-19 (TCRdb year 2020). For context, the study as a whole: The collaborator samples originated in the United States, Italy and Spain and spanned the acute and convalescent phases of COVID-19. The prospective study material was composed of cDNA or gDNA derived from T cells, B-cell-depleted T cells, or PBMCs. The dataset comprised deeply sampled blood TCRbeta repertoires from subjects exposed to, actively infected with, or recovered from COVID-19. The repertoires were released in a freely available public database intended as a resource for research on the immune response to SARS-CoV-2. Samples were obtained from the ongoing ImmuneRACE study (first 160 participants) and from over 1,000 subjects provided by 6 global collaborators. A de-identified subject ID, COVID-19 status, age in years and sex were almost always included in the sample metadata. Where available, HLA class I and class II types were taken from metadata supplied by the sample provider and were not determined by assay-based typing.

Whole blood was collected in K2EDTA tubes by collaborating institutions according to the institutions' own protocols. For TCRbeta analysis, collaborators shipped samples in one of three forms: frozen whole blood, isolated PBMCs, or DNA extracted from either of those sample types. The CDR3 contains 17 residues, cysteine and phenylalanine counted. Only the CDR3 portion is preserved as DNA: 51 bases, with reading frame beginning at the first base. The junction shows trimming of 2 bases on V and 0 bases on J, plus 14 bases between the germline ends. The germline V gene gives CDR1 as MNHEY and CDR2 as SVGEGT. What the authors observed across the whole study: Clinical and demographic metadata were provided uncurated, with the amount varying by source and participant.

The sequence came from a woman in her 70s with acute or convalescent COVID-19. The specimen sequenced was peripheral blood. The rearrangement joined TRBV6-2 or TRBV6-3 to TRBJ1-5, with the identity of the D gene unclear. The DNA reads TGTGCCAGCAGTTACGGGCGCAGACCCTATAGCAATCAGCCCCAGCATTTT. Its coded protein is CASSYGRRPYSNQPQHF.